The 20 T cell receptor beta chains in this list originate from one sample, sequenced in a study of blood T cells in healthy people across ages. A J-beta primer mix and a sample-barcoded 5' primer were used in a second PCR of roughly 7 to 12 cycles. TCRdb reanalysed the 5' RACE reads using MiXCR and keeps one entry per CDR3 protein. The sample contains fewer than 800,000 distinct CDR3 sequences, more than 20% of which appear only once. The sequenced sample consisted of blood. The receptors were gathered from a man between 65 and 85 years old in good health.

The J gene is TRBJ1-3, the V gene TRBV9; 8 nucleotides line up with TRBD1. The CDR3 is 16 residues long. The V gene end was trimmed by 1 base and the J gene end by 0 bases; junction bases not matched to a gene: 3. Germline V lookup: CDR1 SGDLS, CDR2 YYNGEE. The DNA of the CDR3 is TGTGCCAGCAGCGTACTGGACAGGGACTCTGGAAACACCATATATTTT. This sequence encodes CASSVLDRDSGNTIYF.

The J gene is TRBJ2-1, the V gene TRBV14, with TRBD1 identical over 9 bases. The CDR3 totals 17 residues. V lost 1 base, J lost 5 bases, and 9 bases stayed unmatched. Per the germline V gene, CDR1 is SGHDN and CDR2 is FVKESK. The CDR3 nucleotides read TGTGCCAGCAGCCAAGGGACAGGGGAGTTTTGGGACAATGAGCAGTTCTTC. Its protein is CASSQGTGEFWDNEQFF.

This chain joins TRBV29-1 and TRBJ2-7; either TRBD1 or TRBD2 may fit D (5 bases each). V was clipped by 5 bases and J by 2 bases, with 13 bases between them. CDR3 length: 13 amino acids. The germline V gene encodes CDR1 SQVTM and CDR2 ANQGSEA. This CDR3 reads CSVRGYGTYEQYF. The DNA of the CDR3 is TGCAGCGTTAGGGGTTACGGGACCTACGAGCAGTACTTC.

V gene TRBV24-1 combines with J gene TRBJ2-5, with a weak D call TRBD2 (6 bases). The closer fit of TRBJ2-1 to the DNA end suggests the J call may be wrong. Germline V gene lookup returns CDR1 KGHDR and CDR2 SFDVKD. The CDR3 is made up of 12 amino acids. CDR3 nucleotide sequence: TGTGCCACCAGTGGACTAGGAAATGAGCAGTTCTTC. It is translated as CATSGLGNEQFF.

The chain recombines TRBV19 with TRBJ2-2; TRBD1 matches at 9 bases. The germline CDR1 and CDR2 sequences are LNHDA and SQIVND (reference sequence). The CDR3 is made up of 15 amino acids. Losses at the gene ends were 3 bases for V and 1 base for J; bases not matched to a gene: 0. The CDR3 nucleotides are TGTGCCAGTAGTATGGGACAGGGGAACACCGGGGAGCTGTTTTTT. Encoded protein: CASSMGQGNTGELFF. Supplemented by reference TRBV19 and TRBJ2-2, the full variable domain reads DGGITQSPKYLFRKEGQNVTLSCEQNLNHDAMYWYRQDPGQGLRLIYYSQIVNDFQKGDIAEGYSVSREKKESFPLTVTSAQKNPTAFYLCASSMGQGNTGELFFGEGSRLTVL.

A few counts support this clonotype. CDR3 DNA sequence: TGTGCCAGCAAAGGGGGGGCCAAAAACATTCAGTACTTC. It specifies CASKGGAKNIQYF. The chain links TRBV2 to TRBJ2-4, with D perhaps matching TRBD1 or TRBD2 (6 bases each). Germline values: CDR1 SNHLY, CDR2 FYNNEI. V lost 7 bases and J lost 1, with 8 bases in between. The CDR3 consists of 13 residues. Variable domain in full (rest from reference TRBV2 and TRBJ2-4): EPEVTQTPSHQVTQMGQEVILRCVPISNHLYFYWYRQILGQKVEFLVSFYNNEISEKSEIFDDQFSVERPDGSNFTLKIRSTKLEDSAMYFCASKGGAKNIQYFGAGTRLSVL.

The chain links TRBV11-2 to TRBJ2-3; 10 bases match TRBD1. The CDR3 has 15 amino acids. Germline CDR1 SGHAT, CDR2 FQNNGV. V shed 6 bases, J shed 5 bases, and the junction held 8 bases outside the gene matches. This CDR3 reads CASRPGTGEIDTQYF. CDR3 nucleotides: TGTGCCAGCAGGCCCGGGACAGGGGAGATAGATACGCAGTATTTT.

V usage is TRBV29-1 and J usage is TRBJ2-1; D remains unclear. CDR1 is SQVTM, CDR2 ANQGSEA, per germline. This CDR3 region has 13 residues. Between the trimmed V and J ends, which lost 7 bases and 4 bases, there was a span of 14 bases. DNA of the CDR3: TGCAGCGCCATCGTGTTTGGGTACAATGAGCAGTTCTTC. Residues: CSAIVFGYNEQFF.

This clonotype was found a few times. V is TRBV12-3 or TRBV12-4 and J is TRBJ2-7, with D possibly TRBD1 on 7 matching bases. The CDR3 covers 15 residues. The V end lost 7 bases, the J end lost 1 base, and 17 bases lay between the germline ends. The CDR3 DNA follows: TGTGCCAGCACCTTGACAGGGACTGTGTCCTACGAGCAGTACTTC. Protein: CASTLTGTVSYEQYF.

Only a few counts were recorded for this clonotype. This chain links TRBV28 with TRBJ2-5; TRBD2 matches at 7 bases. CDR3 length equals 13 residues. V trimming: 9 bases; J trimming: 3 bases; junction bases outside the gene matches: 7. Germline V gene data show CDR1 as MDHEN and CDR2 as SYDVKM. The CDR3 DNA sequence: TGTGCCAGTCTCAGCGGGGCTGAAGAGACCCAGTACTTC. Its protein is CASLSGAEETQYF.

This clonotype came up a few times. This sequence joins TRBV28 and TRBJ1-4, with D tentatively TRBD1 (5 bases). Germline V gene lookup returns CDR1 MDHEN and CDR2 SYDVKM. V dropped 8 bases and J dropped 2 bases, with 18 bases sitting between them. This CDR3 region has 16 residues. CDR3 protein: CASRTSLGRTNEKLFF. CDR3 nucleotide sequence: TGTGCCAGCCGCACCTCCTTGGGACGGACTAATGAAAAACTGTTTTTT.

The chain carries TRBV5-1 and TRBJ2-3; weak D call: TRBD2 (5 bases). The CDR3 is 14 residues long. Trimming shortened V by 0 bases and J by 5 bases, and 10 bases separated the two germline ends. Germline V gene sequence: CDR1 SGHRS, CDR2 YFSETQ. The CDR3 DNA is TGCGCCAGCAGCTTGGGCGGCGGGTTAGATACGCAGTATTTT. This translates into CASSLGGGLDTQYF. The full variable domain, its missing parts supplied by reference TRBV5-1 and TRBJ2-3, is KAGVTQTPRYLIKTRGQQVTLSCSPISGHRSVSWYQQTPGQGLQFLFEYFSETQRNKGNFPGRFSGRQFSNSRSEMNVSTLELGDSALYLCASSLGGGLDTQYFGPGTRLTVL.

This clonotype was picked up a small number of times. CDR3 bases: TGTGCCAGCAGCCAAAACCTAAACATTCAGTACTTC. Translating it yields CASSQNLNIQYF. This chain joins TRBV3-1 and TRBJ2-4; D is unclear. CDR1 is LGHDT and CDR2 is YNNKEL in the germline V gene (reference sequence). V was clipped by 2 bases and J by 6 bases, with 5 bases between them. This CDR3 has 12 residues.

The V call is TRBV28, the J call TRBJ2-3; D is possibly TRBD1 or TRBD2 (5 bases each). The V end lost 5 bases, the J end lost 6 bases, and 15 bases lay between the germline ends. CDR1 MDHEN and CDR2 SYDVKM come from the germline V gene. This CDR3 has 14 residues. CDR3 residues: CASSTRGGTDTQYF. CDR3 nucleotide sequence: TGTGCCAGCAGTACCCGGGGTGGGACGGATACGCAGTATTTT.

The gene calls are TRBV5-5 and TRBJ2-1, with 8 bases fitting TRBD2. The V segment lost 2 bases and the J segment 15 bases; nucleotides outside the gene matches: 10. CDR3 length: 13 amino acids. From germline, CDR1 is SGHKS and CDR2 YYEKEE (reference sequence). The chain's CDR3 is CASSFPSGGRLFF. CDR3 coding DNA: TGTGCCAGCAGCTTTCCCAGTGGCGGGAGGTTGTTCTTC.

The gene calls are TRBV2 and TRBJ2-7; D gene uncertain. Gene TRBJ2-5 matches the end of the DNA better, so the J call may be wrong. This CDR3 has 14 amino acids. Germline CDR1 is SNHLY and CDR2 is FYNNEI. The CDR3, as DNA: TGTGCCAGCAGTGAACTTATAGGGAAGGAGACCCAGTACTTC. This translates into CASSELIGKETQYF.

This chain uses TRBV7-2 with TRBJ2-5; no firm D call. CDR1 is SGHTA and CDR2 is FQGNSA in the germline V gene. This CDR3 contains 13 residues. V lost 10 bases and J 2 bases, leaving 14 bases between the germline ends. CDR3 residues: CATAGMSQETQYF. The DNA of the CDR3 is TGTGCCACCGCTGGGATGTCACAAGAGACCCAGTACTTC.

In its sample, this clonotype was seen a few times. The chain joins TRBV25-1 to TRBJ2-5, with TRBD2 matching 9 bases. CDR3 size: 16 residues. CDR1 and CDR2 (germline): MGHDK, SYGVNS. V lost 2 bases and J lost 4; bases outside the gene matches: 8. CDR3 loop: CASSEVVSGSRETQYF. The CDR3 bases are TGTGCCAGCAGTGAAGTGGTTAGCGGGAGCCGAGAGACCCAGTACTTC.

The chain has TRBV29-1 and TRBJ2-5; possibly TRBD2 for D (6 bases). The ends were cut back, 4 bases at V and 9 bases at J, with 12 bases in the middle. Germline values: CDR1 SQVTM, CDR2 ANQGSEA. The CDR3 spans 11 residues. CDR3 sequence reads: CSVVRDLAQYF. The CDR3 nucleotides are TGCAGCGTTGTGCGGGATTTGGCCCAGTACTTC.

CDR3 bases: TGCAGTGCTAGAGATATGCGGTCGGGGGAGACCCAGTACTTC. It specifies CSARDMRSGETQYF. V usage is TRBV20-1 and J usage is TRBJ2-5; perhaps TRBD2 as D (5 bases). CDR1 DFQATT and CDR2 SNEGSKA come from the germline V gene (reference sequence). The CDR3 totals 14 residues. V lost 0 bases, J lost 5 bases, and 13 bases lay in between.